This section outlines one T cell receptor beta chain sequence together with its context. The data were taken from a study of shared clonotypes between healthy human individuals. The method was immunoSEQ multiplex PCR; TCRdb's version includes in-frame clones alone and lacks a portion of them. The table includes roughly 2 million clones, over 85% detected once. This receptor was identified in a man aged 18 to 29 in good health. Sequencing input: naive CD4+ T cells sorted from blood. Specified subset: CD45RA+ positively selected.

The CDR3 DNA reads TGTGCCAGCTCACCACCATCCTCCCAGGAGCAGTTCTTC. It codes for CASSPPSSQEQFF. The V and J genes are TRBV18 and TRBJ2-1; D remains ambiguous. Trimming shortened V by 0 bases and J by 10 bases, and 10 bases separated the two germline ends. The CDR3 has 13 residues. In germline, CDR1 is KGHSH, CDR2 LQKENI.